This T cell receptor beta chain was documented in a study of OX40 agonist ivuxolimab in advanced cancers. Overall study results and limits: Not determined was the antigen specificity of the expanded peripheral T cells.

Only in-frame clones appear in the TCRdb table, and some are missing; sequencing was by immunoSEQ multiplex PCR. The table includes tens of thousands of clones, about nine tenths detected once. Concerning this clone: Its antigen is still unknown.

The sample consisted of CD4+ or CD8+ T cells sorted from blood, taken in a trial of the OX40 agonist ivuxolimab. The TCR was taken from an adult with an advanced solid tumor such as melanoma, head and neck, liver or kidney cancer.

The CDR3 protein is CATSRDRARSGEQYF. The CDR3 nucleotides are TGTGCCACCAGCAGAGATAGGGCAAGGTCCGGCGAGCAGTACTTC. This chain uses TRBV15 with TRBJ2-7; no clear D gene. Germline V lookup: CDR1 LNHNV, CDR2 YYDKDF (reference sequence). The length of the CDR3 is 15 residues. Deletions cut 0 bases from V and 6 bases from J, with 15 bases between.